These 7 T cell receptor beta chains were sequenced from one sample in a study of blood T cell repertoires in COVID-19. Clones were sequenced by immunoSEQ multiplex PCR, and TCRdb holds only the in-frame ones, with some missing. Of about 220,000 clones listed, around 88% are singletons. The sequenced sample was PBMCs or T cells enriched from blood (not recorded which). The receptors come from a woman between 45 and 65 years old with acute COVID-19.

The gene calls are TRBV28 and TRBJ2-3; TRBD1 matches at 10 bases. This CDR3 is built from 16 residues. Looked up from germline, CDR1 is MDHEN and CDR2 is SYDVKM. The V segment lost 3 bases and the J segment 5 bases; nucleotides outside the gene matches: 8. CDR3 DNA sequence: TGTGCCAGCAGTTTTATAGGGACAGGGGCGGGAGATACGCAGTATTTT. Protein sequence: CASSFIGTGAGDTQYF.

V gene TRBV9 combines with J gene TRBJ2-2; D is ambiguous. Deletions cut 2 bases from V and 3 bases from J, with 5 bases between. The germline V gene encodes CDR1 SGDLS and CDR2 YYNGEE. CDR3 size: 13 residues. Written as DNA, the CDR3 is TGTGCCAGCAGCGTTAGCCACACCGGGGAGCTGTTTTTT. Amino acid sequence: CASSVSHTGELFF.

V and J are TRBV20-1 and TRBJ2-1; 8 bases fit TRBD2. The CDR3 is 15 amino acids. CDR1 and CDR2 (germline): DFQATT, SNEGSKA (reference sequence). Trimming took 3 bases from V and 8 from J; bases not matched to a gene: 12. The CDR3 protein is CSASISQREIDEQFF. CDR3 in DNA: TGCAGTGCTAGTATTTCTCAGCGGGAGATCGATGAGCAGTTCTTC.

This clone was observed a handful of times. The chain couples TRBV10-3 to TRBJ1-3; D remains ambiguous. The CDR3 has 14 amino acids. CDR1 and CDR2 from the germline V gene are ENHRY and SYGVKD. V was clipped by 2 bases and J by 4 bases, with 9 bases between them. For the CDR3, the DNA is TGTGCCATCAGTGAGGGGGAGGAGGGAAACACCATATATTTT. Its protein product is CAISEGEEGNTIYF.

The table lists this clone with a count of one. This chain uses TRBV25-1 with TRBJ1-5; tentative D call: TRBD1 (6 bases). The CDR3 sequence is 13 residues long. CDR1 is MGHDK, CDR2 SYGVNS, per germline. Trimming left V 4 bases short and J 5 bases short, with 9 bases between. As DNA, the CDR3 is TGTGCCAGCAGTGTACAGGGAGATCAGCCCCAGCATTTT. Translating gives CASSVQGDQPQHF. Filled out from reference TRBV25-1 and TRBJ1-5, the complete variable domain reads EADIYQTPRYLVIGTGKKITLECSQTMGHDKMYWYQQDPGMELHLIHYSYGVNSTEKGDLSSESTVSRIRTEHFPLTLESARPSHTSQYLCASSVQGDQPQHFGDGTRLSIL.

This chain uses TRBV2 with TRBJ1-3, with 7 nucleotides matching TRBD1. J was trimmed by 5 bases and V by 6 bases; bases with no gene match: 4. The CDR3 has 13 amino acids. In germline, CDR1 is SNHLY, CDR2 FYNNEI. The CDR3 protein is CASREGARNTIYF. CDR3 coding DNA: TGTGCCAGCAGGGAGGGGGCCCGAAACACCATATATTTT.

The V and J genes are TRBV14 and TRBJ2-7, with TRBD2 matching over 15 bases. This CDR3 has 16 amino acids. Germline V gene data show CDR1 as SGHDN and CDR2 as FVKESK. After removal of 3 bases from V and 7 bases from J, the junction contained 7 bases not matched to a gene. The chain's CDR3 is CASSHPGTSGRREQYF. CDR3 sequence (DNA): TGTGCCAGCAGCCACCCCGGGACTAGCGGGAGGCGAGAGCAGTACTTC.